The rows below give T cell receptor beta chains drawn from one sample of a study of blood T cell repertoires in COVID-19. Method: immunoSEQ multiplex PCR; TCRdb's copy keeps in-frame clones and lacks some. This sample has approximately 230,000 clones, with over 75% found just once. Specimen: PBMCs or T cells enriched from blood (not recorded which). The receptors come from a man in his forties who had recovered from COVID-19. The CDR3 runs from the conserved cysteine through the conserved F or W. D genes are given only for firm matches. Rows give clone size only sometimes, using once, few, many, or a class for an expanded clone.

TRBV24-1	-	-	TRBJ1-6	TGTGCCACCAGTCTTAGGGGCGGGAATAATTCACCCCTCCACTTT	CATSLRGGNNSPLHF
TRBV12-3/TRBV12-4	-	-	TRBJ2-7	TGTGCCAGCAGTTGGGGGGATTACGAGCAGTACTTC	CASSWGDYEQYF
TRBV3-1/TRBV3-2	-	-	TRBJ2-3	TGTGCCAGCAGCCTCCTCGGGGATACGCAGTATTTT	CASSLLGDTQYF
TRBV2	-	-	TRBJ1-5	TGTGCCAGCAGTAGTTCCCTGCTACCACTTCAGGGGCGGGGGCAGCCCCAGCATTTT	CASSSSLLPLQGRGQPQHF
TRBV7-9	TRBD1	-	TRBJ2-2	TGTGCCAGCAGCTCTGAAGGATGGGACAGCGCTGGGGGGGAGCTGTTTTTT	CASSSEGWDSAGGELFF
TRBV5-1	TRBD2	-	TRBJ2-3	TGCGCCAGCAGCTTGATTATTAGCGGGTCAGGCACAGATACGCAGTATTTT	CASSLIISGSGTDTQYF
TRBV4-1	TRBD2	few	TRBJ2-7	TGCGCCAGCAGCCAAGATGACGGGACTAGCGGGGGGGTACTCTACGAGCAGTACTTC	CASSQDDGTSGGVLYEQYF
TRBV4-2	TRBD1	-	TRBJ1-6	TGTGCCAGCAGCCAAGACTACAGGGGGCCTCTTTCACCCCTCCACTTT	CASSQDYRGPLSPLHF
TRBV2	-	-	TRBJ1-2	TGTGCCAGCAGTCACAAGATTGGCTACACCTTC	CASSHKIGYTF
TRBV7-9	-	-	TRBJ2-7	TGTGCCAGCAGCTTTCTAGAGGACAGTTCCTACGAGCAGTACTTC	CASSFLEDSSYEQYF
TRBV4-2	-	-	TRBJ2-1	TGTGCCAGCAGCCGGAGTAATGAGCAGTTCTTC	CASSRSNEQFF
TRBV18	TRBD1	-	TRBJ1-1	TGTGCCAGCTCACCAGAGCTTTTGACAGGGGGAAAGAACACTGAAGCTTTCTTT	CASSPELLTGGKNTEAFF
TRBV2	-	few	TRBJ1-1	TGTGCCAGCAAGGACTCCGAGAACACTGAAGCTTTCTTT	CASKDSENTEAFF
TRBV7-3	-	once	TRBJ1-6	TGTGCCAGCAGCTTCGGGGGAGGGGTTAATTCACCCCTCCACTTT	CASSFGGGVNSPLHF
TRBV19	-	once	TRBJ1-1	TGTGCCGCCTGGTCGGGGGGCTCTGAAGCTTTCTTT	CAAWSGGSEAFF
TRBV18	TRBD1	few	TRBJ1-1	TGTGCCAGCTCACTGGGGACAGTGACTGAAGCTTTCTTT	CASSLGTVTEAFF
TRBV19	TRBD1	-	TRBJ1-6	TGTGCCAGTAGTTCGGGGACAGGGGGCGAACGTTCACCCCTCCACTTT	CASSSGTGGERSPLHF
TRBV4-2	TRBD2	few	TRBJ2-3	TGTGCCAGCAGCCAAGGACTTCAGCGGGGGGGCCGGACAGATACGCAGTATTTT	CASSQGLQRGGRTDTQYF
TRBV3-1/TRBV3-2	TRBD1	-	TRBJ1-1	TGTGCCAGCAGCCAAGATCGGACAGGGGGAGGATCTGAAGCTTTCTTT	CASSQDRTGGGSEAFF
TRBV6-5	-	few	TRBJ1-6	TGTGCCAGCAGTAACTACCCGGAGGGGAGTCATTCACCCCTCCACTTT	CASSNYPEGSHSPLHF
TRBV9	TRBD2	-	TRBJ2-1	TGTGCCAGCAGCGTAAGAAGTGGAGGCGGGGGGGCCGTTGAGCAGTTCTTC	CASSVRSGGGGAVEQFF
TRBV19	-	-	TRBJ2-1	TGTGCCAGTAGACTGGGGGGAGTCAATGAGCAGTTCTTC	CASRLGGVNEQFF
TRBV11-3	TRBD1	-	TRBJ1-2	TGTGCCAGCAGCTTGCCTTCACAGGGGGCAAACTATGGCTACACCTTC	CASSLPSQGANYGYTF
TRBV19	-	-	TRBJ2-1	TGTGCCAGTAGGCAATCCGGGACTCCTGTTAATGAGCAGTTCTTC	CASRQSGTPVNEQFF
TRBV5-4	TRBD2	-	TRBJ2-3	TGTGCCAGCAGCGCGGGACTAGCGGGAGTAAACACAGATACGCAGTATTTT	CASSAGLAGVNTDTQYF
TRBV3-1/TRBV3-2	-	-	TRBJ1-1	TGTGCCAGCAGCCAAGCGGACAGATTGTTGGGGGCTTTCTTT	CASSQADRLLGAFF
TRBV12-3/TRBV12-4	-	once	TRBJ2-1	TGTGCCAGCAGTCACTACAATGAGCAGTTCTTC	CASSHYNEQFF
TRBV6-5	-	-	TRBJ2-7	TGTGCCAGTTTAGGACGGGGATCGTTCGAGCAGTACTTC	CASLGRGSFEQYF
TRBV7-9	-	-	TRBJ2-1	TGTGCCAGCAGCCCACGGGAAAATGAGCAGTTCTTC	CASSPRENEQFF
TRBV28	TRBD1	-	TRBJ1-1	TGTGCCAGCAGTAATACAGGGGAGAACACTGAAGCTTTCTTT	CASSNTGENTEAFF
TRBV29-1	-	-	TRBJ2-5	TGCAGCGTTGCCCCCTGGGGAGCCCCAGAGACCCAGTACTTC	CSVAPWGAPETQYF
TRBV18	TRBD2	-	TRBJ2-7	TGTGCCAGCTCACCACAACCTAGCGGGGGGACGACCTACGAGCAGTACTTC	CASSPQPSGGTTYEQYF
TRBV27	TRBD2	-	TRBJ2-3	TGTGCCAGCAGATCTCTAGCGGTTAGCACAGATACGCAGTATTTT	CASRSLAVSTDTQYF
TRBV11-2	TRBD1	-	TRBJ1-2	TGTGCCAGCAGCTTAGATATAACAGGGGCCGGCTACACCTTC	CASSLDITGAGYTF
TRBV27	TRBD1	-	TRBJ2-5	TGTGCCAGCAGCACAGGGGGCCCAGAGACCCAGTACTTC	CASSTGGPETQYF
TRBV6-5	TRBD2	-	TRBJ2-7	TGTGCCAGCAGTCCGCGGCTAGCGGGAATCGAGCAGTACTTC	CASSPRLAGIEQYF
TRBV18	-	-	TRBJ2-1	TGTGCCAGCTCACCACCCTCCCGCTCCTACAATGAGCAGTTCTTC	CASSPPSRSYNEQFF
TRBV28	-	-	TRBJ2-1	TGTGCCAGCAGTTTCTACGGGAGCTCCTACAATGAGCAGTTCTTC	CASSFYGSSYNEQFF
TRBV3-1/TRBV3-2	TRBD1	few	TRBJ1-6	TGTGCCAGCAGCCAACTATCGGGACAGCCAAATTCACCCCTCCACTTT	CASSQLSGQPNSPLHF
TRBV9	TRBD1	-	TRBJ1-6	TGTGCCAGCAGCTTGGGGGAGGGGACAGGCCTCCACTTT	CASSLGEGTGLHF
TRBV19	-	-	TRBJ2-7	TGTGCCAGTAGTATTTCAAGCAACTACGAGCAGTACTTC	CASSISSNYEQYF
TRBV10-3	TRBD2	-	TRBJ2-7	TGTGCCACCACAACTGCAACTAGCGGCCTAGCCGAGCAGTACTTC	CATTTATSGLAEQYF
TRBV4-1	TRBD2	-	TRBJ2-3	TGCGCCACCAAATCCCCTTTTCAGCGGGGGGGGGCAGATACGCAGTATTTT	CATKSPFQRGGADTQYF
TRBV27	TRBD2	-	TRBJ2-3	TGTGCCAGCAGTCGCACTAGCGGGGGGGGTGCTAGCACAGATACGCAGTATTTT	CASSRTSGGGASTDTQYF
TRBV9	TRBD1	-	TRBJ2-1	TGTGCCAGCAGAAAAACCGGGACAGAAGGATCTTGGAATGAGCAGTTCTTC	CASRKTGTEGSWNEQFF
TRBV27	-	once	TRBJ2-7	TGTGCCAGCAGTTTCCGAGGTCTCTACGAGCAGTACTTC	CASSFRGLYEQYF
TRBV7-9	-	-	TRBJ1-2	TGTGCCAGCAGCGTAGAGGCAACGCGGGGCTACACCTTC	CASSVEATRGYTF
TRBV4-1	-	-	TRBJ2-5	TGCGCCAGCAGCCCCACGCCGGAGTACGAGACCCAGTACTTC	CASSPTPEYETQYF
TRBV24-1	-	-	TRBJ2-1	TGTGCCACCAGTGACGACCCAGGCTCCTACAATGAGCAGTTCTTC	CATSDDPGSYNEQFF